This T cell receptor (beta chain) was obtained from a study of shared clonotypes between healthy human individuals. Clones were sequenced by immunoSEQ multiplex PCR, and TCRdb holds only the in-frame ones, with some missing. The table has under 1,100,000 clones, more than 75% seen once. The CDR3 totals 15 residues. J gave up 6 bases and V 4 bases, and 6 bases lay outside the gene matches. Germline lookup yields CDR1 SNHLY and CDR2 FYNNEI. This sequence originates from a man between 18 and 35 years old in good health. Some clones in this sample may be carry-over from other donors' samples. Sequenced input: memory CD4+ T cells from PBMCs. The sample's subset: CD45RA-negative fraction. The chain uses TRBV2 and TRBJ2-4; 10 bases line up with TRBD1. DNA for the CDR3: TGTGCCAGCAGTGTGGGACAGGGGCCCCGAAACATTCAGTACTTC. This codes for CASSVGQGPRNIQYF.